This entry lists 28 T cell receptor beta chains sequenced from one sample in a study of beta chain features in type 1 diabetes. Reverse transcription of all isolated RNA meant that expressed TCRB transcripts were sequenced. The repertoire was sequenced with immunoSEQ multiplex PCR; TCRdb's copy has only in-frame clones and lacks some. This table holds roughly 180,000 clones, around 13% found once. Sequenced input: central memory CD4+ T cells from blood. These TCRs come from a woman aged 18-29 years in good health.

This clone was recorded many times. The chain couples TRBV4-3 to TRBJ1-1; 11 bases are shared with TRBD1. From germline, CDR1 is LGHNA and CDR2 YSLEER. V was pared by 3 bases and J by 5 bases, with 2 bases of the junction left unmatched. This CDR3 is 14 amino acids long. CDR3 bases: TGCGCCAGCAGCCACGGACAGGGGGCGACTGAAGCTTTCTTT. The encoded protein is CASSHGQGATEAFF.

The table lists this clone with a few counts. The V and J genes are TRBV5-4 and TRBJ2-7; 9 nucleotides agree with TRBD1. The germline V gene has CDR1 SGHNT and CDR2 YYREEE (reference sequence). The CDR3 is 15 amino acids. V lost 4 bases, J lost 0 bases, and 5 bases stayed unmatched. The CDR3 nucleotides read TGTGCCAGCAGCAAGACAGGGGGACTCTCCTACGAGCAGTACTTC. Amino acid sequence: CASSKTGGLSYEQYF.

In its sample, this clone was seen a few times. This chain uses TRBV28 with TRBJ2-7; 11 bases align to TRBD2. Per the germline V gene, CDR1 is MDHEN and CDR2 is SYDVKM. The CDR3 extends over 15 amino acids. V was clipped by 6 bases and J by 4 bases; unmatched bases: 8. The chain's CDR3 is CASSRLAGLVYEQYF. The CDR3 DNA follows: TGTGCCAGCAGCAGACTAGCGGGATTAGTTTACGAGCAGTACTTC.

The rearrangement joins TRBV7-2 to TRBJ1-1; no clear D. CDR1 is SGHTA, CDR2 FQGNSA, per germline. Trimming pared 2 bases from V and 1 base from J, leaving 8 bases between. The CDR3 length is 14 residues. The CDR3 sequence: CASSLLYKNTEAFF. The CDR3 nucleotides read TGTGCCAGCAGCTTACTATATAAGAACACTGAAGCTTTCTTT.

In its sample, this clone was seen a few times. V gene TRBV28 combines with J gene TRBJ2-1; D gene ambiguous. The CDR3 is made up of 16 amino acids. V was pared by 4 bases and J by 1 base, with 14 bases between. Germline V CDR1 and CDR2: MDHEN, SYDVKM. The CDR3 nucleotides are TGTGCCAGCAGTTCCATCCTGGTGAGGTCCTACAATGAGCAGTTCTTC. Encoded protein: CASSSILVRSYNEQFF.

This clone has only a few counts. CDR3 DNA sequence: TGTGCCAGCAGCATTGGACAGGGAATCACCGGGGAGCTGTTTTTT. Translation: CASSIGQGITGELFF. This chain connects TRBV2 to TRBJ2-2, with TRBD1 matching over 8 bases. CDR3 size: 15 residues. V lost 6 bases to trimming and J lost 4 bases; unmatched junction nucleotides: 7. Germline V gene data show CDR1 as SNHLY and CDR2 as FYNNEI.

The rearrangement links TRBV30 to TRBJ2-7, with D perhaps TRBD2 (6 bases). This CDR3 has 12 amino acids. V gave up 2 bases and J gave up 6 bases, with 11 bases separating them. The germline V gene has CDR1 GTSNPN and CDR2 SVGIG (reference sequence). CDR3 protein: CAWSSSVGEQYF. The CDR3 DNA is TGTGCCTGGAGTTCTAGCGTCGGCGAGCAGTACTTC.

The chain links TRBV18 to TRBJ2-1; TRBD2 matches at 7 bases. V trimming: 8 bases; J trimming: 10 bases; junction bases outside the gene matches: 5. This CDR3 comprises 11 residues. CDR1 and CDR2 (germline): KGHSH, LQKENI. The CDR3: CASLAVGEQFF. The CDR3 bases are TGTGCCAGCCTAGCGGTCGGGGAGCAGTTCTTC.

The CDR3 reads CASSWGGNTYNEQFF. For the CDR3, the DNA is TGTGCCAGCAGCTGGGGCGGGAACACCTACAATGAGCAGTTCTTC. The chain employs TRBV5-4 and TRBJ2-1; possibly TRBD2 for D (6 bases). CDR3 length: 15 amino acids. V gave up 3 bases and J gave up 2 bases, with 12 bases separating them. Germline assignment: CDR1 SGHNT and CDR2 YYREEE (reference sequence).

The rearrangement uses TRBV4-1 and TRBJ1-1; no clear D. The ends were cut back, 4 bases at V and 1 base at J, with 13 bases in the middle. The length of the CDR3 is 15 residues. Germline CDR1 is MGHRA and CDR2 is YSYEKL. CDR3 sequence (DNA): TGCGCCAGCAGCCTCAGTGGGCAGACGAACACTGAAGCTTTCTTT. This codes for CASSLSGQTNTEAFF.

This clone was recorded a few times. V usage is TRBV18 and J usage is TRBJ2-1; 10 nucleotides line up with TRBD2. CDR1 and CDR2 (germline): KGHSH, LQKENI. The CDR3 length is 21 residues. Germline trimming cut 0 bases from V and 0 bases from J; bases unmatched to any gene: 14. In DNA form, the CDR3 reads TGTGCCAGCTCACCACCGAGCGATGGCACTAGCGGGACCGGCTCCTACAATGAGCAGTTCTTC. As protein: CASSPPSDGTSGTGSYNEQFF. Together with reference TRBV18 and TRBJ2-1, the CDR3 gives the full variable domain: NAGVMQNPRHLVRRRGQEARLRCSPMKGHSHVYWYRQLPEEGLKFMVYLQKENIIDESGMPKERFSAEFPKEGPSILRIQQVVRGDSAAYFCASSPPSDGTSGTGSYNEQFFGPGTRLTVL.

This clone occurred a few times. The CDR3 DNA reads as TGTGCCAGCAGCACGGCCAGGGGGCGAACTGAAGCTTTCTTT. Protein: CASSTARGRTEAFF. The chain is built from TRBV28 and TRBJ1-1; 8 positions agree with TRBD1. Trimming took 6 bases from V and 5 from J; bases not matched to a gene: 8. The CDR3 is 14 residues long. Germline CDR1 is MDHEN and CDR2 is SYDVKM.

V usage is TRBV5-1 and J usage is TRBJ1-4, with D perhaps TRBD1 (6 bases). This CDR3 is 15 amino acids long. Trimming removed 4 bases at V and 0 bases at J, with 10 bases between. The germline gives CDR1 SGHRS, CDR2 YFSETQ. The CDR3 loop reads CASSRQASTNEKLFF. Here the CDR3 DNA reads TGCGCCAGCAGCCGACAGGCTTCAACTAATGAAAAACTGTTTTTT.

This sequence joins TRBV9 and TRBJ2-2, with D perhaps TRBD1 (6 bases). The CDR3 is 16 residues long. Trimming removed 2 bases from V and 5 bases from J, with 16 bases in between. Germline values: CDR1 SGDLS, CDR2 YYNGEE. CDR3 residues: CASSVSQGGWTGELFF. The CDR3 DNA reads TGTGCCAGCAGCGTCTCACAGGGCGGATGGACCGGGGAGCTGTTTTTT.

The chain combines TRBV4-2 with TRBJ2-7; 10 nucleotides agree with TRBD2. The CDR3 consists of 15 residues. Trimming cost V 4 bases and J 4 bases; bases outside gene matches: 7. Germline V lookup: CDR1 LGHNA, CDR2 YNFKEQ. The CDR3 sequence: CASSPESSGRYEQYF. The DNA of the CDR3 is TGTGCCAGCAGCCCCGAATCTAGCGGGAGATACGAGCAGTACTTC.

The chain employs TRBV7-2 and TRBJ1-2; D is ambiguous. V lost 4 bases and J lost 1, with 7 bases in between. Germline V gene lookup returns CDR1 SGHTA and CDR2 FQGNSA. The CDR3 is 13 residues long. The CDR3 here is CASSSTLNYGYTF. CDR3 bases: TGTGCCAGCAGCTCTACCCTTAACTATGGCTACACCTTC.

V and J are TRBV7-2 and TRBJ2-1, with D perhaps TRBD1 (6 bases). Trimming pared 10 bases from V and 10 bases from J, leaving 20 bases between. CDR3 length: 13 residues. Looked up from germline, CDR1 is SGHTA and CDR2 is FQGNSA. The DNA for the CDR3 is TGTGCCATCGACAGGCTCCCCTGGGGGGAGCAGTTCTTC. It codes for CAIDRLPWGEQFF.

This clone turned up a few times. This chain links TRBV28 with TRBJ2-3; 12 bases agree with TRBD2. The CDR3 length is 15 residues. V shed 6 bases and J 5 bases; nucleotides not matched to a gene: 6. Germline V gene data show CDR1 as MDHEN and CDR2 as SYDVKM. The chain's CDR3 is CASSGTSGSGDTQYF. The CDR3, as DNA: TGTGCCAGCAGCGGGACTAGCGGGTCTGGAGATACGCAGTATTTT.

This chain connects TRBV7-9 to TRBJ2-7, with 9 bases lining up with TRBD1. CDR1 is SEHNR, CDR2 FQNEAQ, per germline (reference sequence). The V gene end was trimmed by 3 bases and the J gene end by 2 bases; junction bases not matched to a gene: 2. This CDR3 comprises 14 residues. The CDR3 spells CASSLGTGPYEQYF. The CDR3 bases are TGTGCCAGCAGCTTGGGGACAGGGCCCTACGAGCAGTACTTC. The full variable domain, in which reference TRBV7-9 and TRBJ2-7 provide the parts outside the CDR3, is DTGVSQNPRHKITKRGQNVTFRCDPISEHNRLYWYRQTLGQGPEFLTYFQNEAQLEKSRLLSDRFSAERPKGSFSTLEIQRTEQGDSAMYLCASSLGTGPYEQYFGPGTRLTVT.

The genes are TRBV29-1 and TRBJ1-4; 7 bases match TRBD1. With V trimmed by 8 bases and J by 7 bases, 10 bases remained unmatched. The CDR3 has 13 amino acids. The V gene's germline CDR1 is SQVTM and CDR2 ANQGSEA. CDR3 in amino acids: CSRMTGRGEKLFF. The CDR3 region has the DNA TGCAGCCGGATGACAGGGAGAGGTGAAAAACTGTTTTTT. The whole variable domain, filled in from reference TRBV29-1 and TRBJ1-4, reads SAVISQKPSRDICQRGTSLTIQCQVDSQVTMMFWYRQQPGQSLTLIATANQGSEATYESGFVIDKFPISRPNLTFSTLTVSNMSPEDSSIYLCSRMTGRGEKLFFGSGTQLSVL.

The rearrangement joins TRBV7-3 to TRBJ1-2; D gene uncertain. Germline loops: CDR1 SGHTA, CDR2 FQGTGA. Deletions cut 5 bases from V and 6 bases from J, with 22 bases between. CDR3 length: 16 residues. CDR3 protein: CASSPNSAGSLHGYTF. The CDR3 bases are TGTGCCAGCAGCCCTAACTCGGCCGGCTCACTACATGGCTACACCTTC.

V usage is TRBV28 and J usage is TRBJ2-7; 7 nucleotides agree with TRBD1. The CDR3 contains 15 residues. V shed 1 base, J shed 6 bases, and the junction held 9 bases outside the gene matches. The germline CDR1 and CDR2 sequences are MDHEN and SYDVKM. The CDR3 region has the DNA TGTGCCAGCAGTTTATTCTCGACAGGGTCCAGCGAGCAGTACTTC. Its translation is CASSLFSTGSSEQYF. Together with reference TRBV28 and TRBJ2-7, the CDR3 gives the full variable domain: DVKVTQSSRYLVKRTGEKVFLECVQDMDHENMFWYRQDPGLGLRLIYFSYDVKMKEKGDIPEGYSVSREKKERFSLILESASTNQTSMYLCASSLFSTGSSEQYFGPGTRLTVT.

This chain joins TRBV5-1 and TRBJ2-3; 8 bases align to TRBD2. After removal of 5 bases from V and 0 bases from J, the junction contained 2 bases not matched to a gene. Germline loops: CDR1 SGHRS, CDR2 YFSETQ. The CDR3 length is 14 residues. The CDR3 here is CASRLAVSTDTQYF. CDR3 in DNA: TGCGCCAGCAGACTAGCGGTTAGCACAGATACGCAGTATTTT.

V usage is TRBV6-5 and J usage is TRBJ2-1, with D unclear. CDR1 and CDR2 (germline): MNHEY, SVGAGI. V lost 3 bases and J 7 bases, leaving 10 bases between the germline ends. The CDR3 spans 13 residues. This CDR3 reads CASSYEEKNEQFF. In DNA, the CDR3 is TGTGCCAGCAGTTATGAAGAGAAAAATGAGCAGTTCTTC.

This chain connects TRBV19 to TRBJ1-2, with 7 bases matching TRBD1. The CDR3 covers 13 residues. The germline V gene encodes CDR1 LNHDA and CDR2 SQIVND (reference sequence). J was trimmed by 2 bases and V by 6 bases; bases with no gene match: 3. The CDR3 DNA reads as TGTGCCAGTAGCGGGACAGTCAACTATGGCTACACCTTC. Residues: CASSGTVNYGYTF.

In this sample, this clone turned up a few times. V and J are TRBV9 and TRBJ1-2; 7 bases map to TRBD1. CDR3 size: 16 residues. The V gene's germline CDR1 is SGDLS and CDR2 YYNGEE. J was trimmed by 0 bases and V by 3 bases; bases with no gene match: 8. The DNA for the CDR3 is TGTGCCAGCAGCGAAGACAGGGAGAATTCTAACTATGGCTACACCTTC. Translation: CASSEDRENSNYGYTF.

J is TRBJ2-7 and V is TRBV2; D is unclear. Trimming pared 6 bases from V and 3 bases from J, leaving 12 bases between. This CDR3 spans 13 amino acids. In germline, CDR1 is SNHLY, CDR2 FYNNEI. CDR3 sequence reads: CASRVAPGYEQYF. The CDR3 DNA sequence: TGTGCCAGCAGGGTCGCGCCAGGCTACGAGCAGTACTTC. The whole variable domain, remainder taken from reference TRBV2 and TRBJ2-7, is EPEVTQTPSHQVTQMGQEVILRCVPISNHLYFYWYRQILGQKVEFLVSFYNNEISEKSEIFDDQFSVERPDGSNFTLKIRSTKLEDSAMYFCASRVAPGYEQYFGPGTRLTVT.

The chain is built from TRBV19 and TRBJ1-5; no clear D gene. Deletions cut 1 base from V and 5 bases from J, with 9 bases between. Germline V lookup: CDR1 LNHDA, CDR2 SQIVND (reference sequence). The length of the CDR3 is 14 residues. CDR3 in amino acids: CASSIVGGYQPQHF. As DNA, the CDR3 is TGTGCCAGTAGTATAGTCGGAGGGTATCAGCCCCAGCATTTT.